One T cell receptor (beta chain) is described in this entry. The data were obtained in a study of blood T cell repertoires in COVID-19. Study as a whole: Both acute and convalescent COVID-19 samples were obtained from the United States, Italy and Spain. The analysed material was cDNA or gDNA that came from T cells, B-cell-depleted T cells, or PBMCs.

This table comes from immunoSEQ multiplex PCR, and its TCRdb copy is limited to in-frame clones, with some not included. This table has a few hundred thousand clones, about nine tenths appearing once. Input material: peripheral blood. The source of this sequence is a woman aged 45-65 years with acute or convalescent COVID-19.

The CDR3 spells CASSYALTDTQYF. CDR3 nucleotide sequence: TGTGCCAGCAGTTACGCACTCACAGATACGCAGTATTTT. The chain combines TRBV6-6 with TRBJ2-3; D is uncertain. The germline V gene has CDR1 MNHNY and CDR2 SVGAGI (reference sequence). The CDR3 is 13 amino acids. With 2 bases removed from V and 2 bases from J, the gap between germline ends came to 5 bases.